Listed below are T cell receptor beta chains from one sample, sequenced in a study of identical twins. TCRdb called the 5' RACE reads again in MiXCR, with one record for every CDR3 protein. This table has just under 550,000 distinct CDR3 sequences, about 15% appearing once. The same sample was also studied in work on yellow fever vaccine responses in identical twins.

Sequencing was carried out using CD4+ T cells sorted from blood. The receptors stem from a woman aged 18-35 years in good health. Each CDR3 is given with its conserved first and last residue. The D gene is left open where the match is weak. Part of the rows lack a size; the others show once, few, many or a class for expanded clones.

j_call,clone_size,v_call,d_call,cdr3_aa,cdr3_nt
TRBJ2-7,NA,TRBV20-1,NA,CSAGLQGRTYEQYF,TGCAGTGCTGGACTACAGGGGAGGACCTACGAGCAGTACTTC
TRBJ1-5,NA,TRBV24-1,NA,CATSGSTGNQPQHF,TGTGCCACCAGTGGGTCGACAGGCAATCAGCCCCAGCATTTT
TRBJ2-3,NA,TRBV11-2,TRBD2,CASSLSWASSGVMTDTQYF,TGTGCCAGCAGCTTATCCTGGGCGTCTAGCGGGGTTATGACAGATACGCAGTATTTT
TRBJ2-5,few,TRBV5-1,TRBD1,CASSPMDRGQETQYF,TGCGCCAGCAGCCCAATGGACAGGGGGCAAGAGACCCAGTACTTC
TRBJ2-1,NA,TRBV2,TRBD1,CASSDLQGAGRQFF,TGTGCCAGCAGTGATTTGCAGGGGGCCGGCAGACAGTTCTTC
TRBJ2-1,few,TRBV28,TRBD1,CASSLPRGRRGEQFF,TGTGCCAGCAGTTTACCCAGGGGGCGGAGGGGTGAGCAGTTCTTC
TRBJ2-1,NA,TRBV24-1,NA,CATSVGTVENYNEQFF,TGTGCCACCAGTGTGGGGACGGTGGAAAACTACAATGAGCAGTTCTTC
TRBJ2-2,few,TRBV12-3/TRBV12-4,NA,CASSLSFGGLNTGELFF,TGTGCCAGCAGTTTAAGTTTTGGAGGTTTGAACACCGGGGAGCTGTTTTTT
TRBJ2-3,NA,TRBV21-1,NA,CASSISTSGRSDTQYF,TGTGCCAGCAGCATAAGCACTAGCGGGAGATCAGATACGCAGTATTTT
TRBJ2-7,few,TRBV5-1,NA,CASSLSLDVDEQYF,TGCGCCAGCAGCTTGTCCCTCGACGTCGACGAGCAGTACTTC
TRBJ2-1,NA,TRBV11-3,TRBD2,CASSLDSASGNDNEQFF,TGTGCCAGCAGCTTAGATTCGGCTAGCGGGAACGACAATGAGCAGTTCTTC
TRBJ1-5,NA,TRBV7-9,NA,CASSLEDWGLGNQPQHF,TGTGCCAGCAGCTTAGAAGATTGGGGGCTAGGCAATCAGCCCCAGCATTTT
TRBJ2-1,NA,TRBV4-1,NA,CASSQVGVKTDEQFF,TGCGCCAGCAGCCAAGTCGGGGTAAAGACGGATGAGCAGTTCTTC
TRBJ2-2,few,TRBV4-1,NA,CASSQPGTGELFF,TGCGCCAGCAGCCAACCGGGCACCGGGGAGCTGTTTTTT
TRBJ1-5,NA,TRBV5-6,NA,CASSKTDNQPQHF,TGTGCCAGCAGCAAGACAGACAATCAGCCCCAGCATTTT
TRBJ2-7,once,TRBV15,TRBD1,CATSRQGTGGYEQYF,TGTGCCACCAGCAGGCAGGGGACAGGGGGGTACGAGCAGTACTTC
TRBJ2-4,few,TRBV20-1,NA,CSARDGSVAKNIQYF,TGCAGTGCTAGAGATGGCAGCGTAGCCAAAAACATTCAGTACTTC
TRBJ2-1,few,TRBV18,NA,CASSPSAGWYNEQFF,TGTGCCAGCTCACCTAGCGCGGGTTGGTACAATGAGCAGTTCTTC
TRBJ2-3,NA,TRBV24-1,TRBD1,CATSDWGQGRTDTQYF,TGTGCCACCAGTGATTGGGGACAGGGCCGCACAGATACGCAGTATTTT
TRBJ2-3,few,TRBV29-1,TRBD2,CSVVGGSGSWDTQYF,TGCAGCGTTGTGGGGGGGAGCGGGAGTTGGGATACGCAGTATTTT
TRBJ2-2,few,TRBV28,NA,CASSIYQGITGELFF,TGTGCCAGCAGTATCTACCAGGGAATCACCGGGGAGCTGTTTTTT
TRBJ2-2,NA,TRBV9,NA,CASSQGFPNTGELFF,TGTGCCAGCAGCCAGGGGTTTCCGAACACCGGGGAGCTGTTTTTT
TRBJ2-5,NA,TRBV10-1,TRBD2,CASSSSAGTQETQYF,TGCGCCAGCAGTTCCTCAGCGGGGACTCAAGAGACCCAGTACTTC
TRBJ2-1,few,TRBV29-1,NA,CSVETQRPSHEQFF,TGCAGCGTCGAAACGCAACGGCCAAGCCATGAGCAGTTCTTC
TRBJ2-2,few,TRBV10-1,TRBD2,CASSPQWGGSGTGELFF,TGCGCCAGCAGTCCGCAGTGGGGCGGGAGTGGGACCGGGGAGCTGTTTTTT
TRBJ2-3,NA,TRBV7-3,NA,CASSLGDLGTDTQYF,TGTGCCAGCAGCTTAGGGGATCTAGGCACAGATACGCAGTATTTT
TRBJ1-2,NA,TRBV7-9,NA,CASSWGATHIAGYTF,TGTGCCAGCAGCTGGGGGGCTACACATATCGCTGGCTACACCTTC
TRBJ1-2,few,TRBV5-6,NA,CASSLALRTGNYGYTF,TGTGCCAGCAGCTTGGCCTTAAGGACGGGGAACTATGGCTACACCTTC
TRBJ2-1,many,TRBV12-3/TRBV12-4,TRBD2,CASSYLSGRAYNEQFF,TGTGCCAGCAGTTACCTTAGCGGGAGGGCCTACAATGAGCAGTTCTTC
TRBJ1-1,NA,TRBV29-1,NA,CSVDWGGTEAFF,TGCAGCGTTGATTGGGGGGGGACTGAAGCTTTCTTT
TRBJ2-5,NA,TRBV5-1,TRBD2,CASSPRTSGGTLGVTQYF,TGCGCCAGCAGCCCCCGGACTAGCGGCGGAACCCTCGGGGTGACCCAGTACTTC
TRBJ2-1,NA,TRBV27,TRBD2,CASSPQGLVYNEQFF,TGTGCCAGCAGTCCCCAGGGACTAGTGTACAATGAGCAGTTCTTC
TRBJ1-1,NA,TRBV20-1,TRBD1,CSAQGGLNTEAFF,TGCAGTGCTCAAGGGGGCCTGAACACTGAAGCTTTCTTT
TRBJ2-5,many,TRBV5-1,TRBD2,CASSLLGGMNQETQYF,TGCGCCAGCAGCTTGCTGGGAGGGATGAACCAAGAGACCCAGTACTTC
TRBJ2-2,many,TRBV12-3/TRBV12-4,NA,CASSSSNTGELFF,TGTGCCAGCAGTTCGTCGAACACCGGGGAGCTGTTTTTT
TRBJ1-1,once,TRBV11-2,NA,CASSLLLEGTEAFF,TGTGCCAGCAGCCTCCTACTCGAGGGGACTGAAGCTTTCTTT
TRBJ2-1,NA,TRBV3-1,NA,CASSQGVYSRGGSGDEQFF,TGTGCCAGCAGCCAAGGAGTATATAGTAGGGGGGGGAGTGGCGATGAGCAGTTCTTC
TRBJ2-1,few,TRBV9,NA,CASSNLLNEQFF,TGTGCCAGCAGTAACTTGTTGAATGAGCAGTTCTTC
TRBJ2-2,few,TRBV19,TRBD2,CASRFFSREGGTGELFF,TGTGCCAGTCGGTTCTTCTCTCGGGAGGGTGGCACCGGGGAGCTGTTTTTT
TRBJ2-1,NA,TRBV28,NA,CATTSSYNEQFF,TGTGCGACAACTAGCTCCTACAATGAGCAGTTCTTC
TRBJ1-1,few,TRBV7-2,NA,CASSSVIWTGDTEAFF,TGTGCCAGCAGTTCCGTTATCTGGACTGGGGACACTGAAGCTTTCTTT
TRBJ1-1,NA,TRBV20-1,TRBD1,CSAGQVMNTEAFF,TGCAGTGCCGGACAGGTCATGAACACTGAAGCTTTCTTT
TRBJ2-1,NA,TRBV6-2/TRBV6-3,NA,CASSDVYNEQFF,TGTGCCAGCAGTGACGTCTACAATGAGCAGTTCTTC
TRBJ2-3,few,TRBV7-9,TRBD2,CASSSPGGRVTDTQYF,TGTGCCAGCAGCTCCCCGGGCGGGAGGGTCACAGATACGCAGTATTTT
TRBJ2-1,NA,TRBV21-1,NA,CASSSKETSGRLNEQFF,TGTGCCAGCAGCAGCAAGGAGACTAGCGGGAGGTTGAATGAGCAGTTCTTC
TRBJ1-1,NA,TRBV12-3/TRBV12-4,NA,CASTRALGTEAFF,TGTGCCAGCACCCGGGCCTTAGGGACTGAAGCTTTCTTT
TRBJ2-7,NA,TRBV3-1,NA,CASSQAPSELYEQYF,TGTGCCAGCAGCCAAGCGCCTAGCGAATTATACGAGCAGTACTTC
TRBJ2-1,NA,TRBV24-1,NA,CATSALHRDGRTYNEQFF,TGTGCCACCAGTGCTCTGCACCGGGACGGACGAACCTACAATGAGCAGTTCTTC
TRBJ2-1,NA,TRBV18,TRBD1,CASSPRQGSPYNEQFF,TGTGCCAGCTCACCCCGACAGGGATCGCCCTACAATGAGCAGTTCTTC
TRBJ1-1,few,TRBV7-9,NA,CASNGGVEAFF,TGTGCCAGCAATGGGGGGGTAGAAGCTTTCTTT
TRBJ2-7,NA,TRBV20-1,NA,CSAREGSGYEQYF,TGCAGTGCTAGAGAGGGTTCCGGGTACGAGCAGTACTTC